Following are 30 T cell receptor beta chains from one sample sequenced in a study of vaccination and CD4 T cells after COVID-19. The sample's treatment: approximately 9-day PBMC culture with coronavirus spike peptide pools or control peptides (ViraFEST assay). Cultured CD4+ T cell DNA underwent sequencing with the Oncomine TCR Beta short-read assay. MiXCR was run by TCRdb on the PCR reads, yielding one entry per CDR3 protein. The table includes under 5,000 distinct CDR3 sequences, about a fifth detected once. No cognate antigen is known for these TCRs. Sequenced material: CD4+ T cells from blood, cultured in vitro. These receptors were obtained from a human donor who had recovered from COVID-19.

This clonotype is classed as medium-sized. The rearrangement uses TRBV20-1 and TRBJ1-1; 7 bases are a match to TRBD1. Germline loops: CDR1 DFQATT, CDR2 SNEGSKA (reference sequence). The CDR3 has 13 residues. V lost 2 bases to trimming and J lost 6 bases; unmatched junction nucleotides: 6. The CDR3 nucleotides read TGCAGTGCTAGATATGGGACAGTACCTGAAGCTTTCTTT. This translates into CSARYGTVPEAFF.

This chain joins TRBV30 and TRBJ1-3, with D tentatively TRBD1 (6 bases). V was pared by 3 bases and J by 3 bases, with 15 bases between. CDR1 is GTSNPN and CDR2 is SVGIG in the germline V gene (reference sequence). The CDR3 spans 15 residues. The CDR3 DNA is TGTGCCTGGAGGGGGGGGCGAGGAATTGGAAACACCATATATTTT. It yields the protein CAWRGGRGIGNTIYF.

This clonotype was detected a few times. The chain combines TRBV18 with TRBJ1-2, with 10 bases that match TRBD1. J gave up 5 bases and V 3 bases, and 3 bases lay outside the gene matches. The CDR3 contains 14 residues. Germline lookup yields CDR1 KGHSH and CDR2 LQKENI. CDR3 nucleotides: TGTGCCAGCTCACCCGGGACAGGGGCGTATGGCTACACCTTC. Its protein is CASSPGTGAYGYTF.

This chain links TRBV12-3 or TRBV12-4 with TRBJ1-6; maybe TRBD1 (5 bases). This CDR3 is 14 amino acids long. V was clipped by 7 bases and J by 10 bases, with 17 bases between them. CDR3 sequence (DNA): TGTGCCAGCACCCCTTTGGGGGGAAACTCACCCCTCCACTTT. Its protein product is CASTPLGGNSPLHF.

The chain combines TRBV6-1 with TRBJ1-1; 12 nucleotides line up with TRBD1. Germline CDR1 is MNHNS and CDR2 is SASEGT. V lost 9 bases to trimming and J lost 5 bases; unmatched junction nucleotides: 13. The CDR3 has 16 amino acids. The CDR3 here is CASKRDRGRSDTEAFF. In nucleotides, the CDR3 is TGTGCCAGTAAGCGGGACAGGGGGCGGTCCGATACTGAAGCTTTCTTT.

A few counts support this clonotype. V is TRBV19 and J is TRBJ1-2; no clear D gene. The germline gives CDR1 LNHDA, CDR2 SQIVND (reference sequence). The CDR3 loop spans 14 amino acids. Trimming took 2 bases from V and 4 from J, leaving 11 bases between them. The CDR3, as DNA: TGTGCCAGTAGTATAAGAGCAGTTTTCTATGGCTACACCTTC. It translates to CASSIRAVFYGYTF.

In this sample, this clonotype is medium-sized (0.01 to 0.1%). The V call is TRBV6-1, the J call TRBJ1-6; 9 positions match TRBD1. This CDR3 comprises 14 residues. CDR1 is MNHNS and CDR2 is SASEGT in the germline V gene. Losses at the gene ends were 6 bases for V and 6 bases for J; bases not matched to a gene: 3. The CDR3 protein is CASRGQGGNSPLHF. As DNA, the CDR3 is TGTGCCAGCAGGGGACAGGGCGGTAATTCACCCCTCCACTTT.

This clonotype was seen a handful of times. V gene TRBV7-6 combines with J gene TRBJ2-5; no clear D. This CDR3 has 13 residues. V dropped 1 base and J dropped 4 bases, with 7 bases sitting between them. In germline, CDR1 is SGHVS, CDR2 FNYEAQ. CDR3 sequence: CASSLVGIETQYF. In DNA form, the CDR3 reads TGTGCCAGCAGCTTAGTAGGAATAGAGACCCAGTACTTC.

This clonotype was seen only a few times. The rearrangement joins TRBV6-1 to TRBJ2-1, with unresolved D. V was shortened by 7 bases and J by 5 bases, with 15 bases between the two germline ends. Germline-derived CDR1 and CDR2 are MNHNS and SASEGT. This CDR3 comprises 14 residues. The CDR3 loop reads CASTSTGANNEQFF. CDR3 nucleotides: TGTGCCAGCACCTCGACCGGAGCTAACAATGAGCAGTTCTTC.

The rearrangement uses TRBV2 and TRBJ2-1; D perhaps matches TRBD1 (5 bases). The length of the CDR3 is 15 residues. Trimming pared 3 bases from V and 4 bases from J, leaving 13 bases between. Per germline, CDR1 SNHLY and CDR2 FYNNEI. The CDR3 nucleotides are TGTGCCAGCAGTGACAGGCAGGGAACTTACAATGAGCAGTTCTTC. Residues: CASSDRQGTYNEQFF.

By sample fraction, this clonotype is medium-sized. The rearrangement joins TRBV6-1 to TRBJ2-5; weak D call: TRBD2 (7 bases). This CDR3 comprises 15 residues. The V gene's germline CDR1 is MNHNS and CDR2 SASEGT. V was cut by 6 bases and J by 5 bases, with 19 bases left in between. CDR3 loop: CASSAFGGGRETQYF. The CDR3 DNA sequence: TGTGCCAGCAGCGCCTTTGGGGGGGGGCGGGAGACCCAGTACTTC.

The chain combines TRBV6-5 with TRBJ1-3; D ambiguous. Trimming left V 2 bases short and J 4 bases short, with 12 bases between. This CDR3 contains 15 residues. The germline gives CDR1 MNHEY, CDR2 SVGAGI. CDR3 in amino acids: CASSYTHGSGNTIYF. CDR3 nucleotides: TGTGCCAGCAGTTACACACACGGGTCCGGAAACACCATATATTTT.

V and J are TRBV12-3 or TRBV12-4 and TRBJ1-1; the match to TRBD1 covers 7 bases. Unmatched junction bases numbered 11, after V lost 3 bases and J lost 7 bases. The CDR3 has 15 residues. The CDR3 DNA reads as TGTGCCAGCAGTTTGAAGGGAGGGGGCTTCGGTGAAGCTTTCTTT. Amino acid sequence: CASSLKGGGFGEAFF.

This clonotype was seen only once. CDR3 DNA: TGCAGTGCCCTTGGAATAGCGGGGGGGGGTAATGAGCAGTTCTTC. This codes for CSALGIAGGGNEQFF. The chain is built from TRBV20-1 and TRBJ2-1; TRBD2 aligns across 11 bases. The germline CDR1 and CDR2 sequences are DFQATT and SNEGSKA (reference sequence). The CDR3 spans 15 residues. The J segment lost 7 bases and the V segment lost 6 bases, leaving 11 bases of the junction unmatched.

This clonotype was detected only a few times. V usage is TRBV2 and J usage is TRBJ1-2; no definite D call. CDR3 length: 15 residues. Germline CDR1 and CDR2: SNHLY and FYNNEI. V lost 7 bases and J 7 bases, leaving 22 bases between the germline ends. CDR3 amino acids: CASTLLKRAPGGYTF. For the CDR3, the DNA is TGTGCCAGCACCCTTCTCAAACGGGCCCCCGGTGGCTACACCTTC. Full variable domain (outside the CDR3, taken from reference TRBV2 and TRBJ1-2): EPEVTQTPSHQVTQMGQEVILRCVPISNHLYFYWYRQILGQKVEFLVSFYNNEISEKSEIFDDQFSVERPDGSNFTLKIRSTKLEDSAMYFCASTLLKRAPGGYTFGSGTRLTVV.

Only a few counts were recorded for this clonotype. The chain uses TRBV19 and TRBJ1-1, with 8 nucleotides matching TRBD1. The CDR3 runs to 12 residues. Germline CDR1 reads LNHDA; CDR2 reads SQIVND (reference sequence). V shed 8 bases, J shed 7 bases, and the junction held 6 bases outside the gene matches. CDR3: CASGQGAVEAFF. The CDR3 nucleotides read TGTGCCAGTGGACAGGGCGCGGTTGAAGCTTTCTTT.

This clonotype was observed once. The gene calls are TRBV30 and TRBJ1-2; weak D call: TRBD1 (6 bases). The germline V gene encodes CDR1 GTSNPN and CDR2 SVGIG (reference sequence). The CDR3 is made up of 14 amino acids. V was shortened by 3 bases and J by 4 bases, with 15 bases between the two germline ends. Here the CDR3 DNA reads TGTGCCTGGAGGGGCGGGGGCGGACCCTATGGCTACACCTTC. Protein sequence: CAWRGGGGPYGYTF.

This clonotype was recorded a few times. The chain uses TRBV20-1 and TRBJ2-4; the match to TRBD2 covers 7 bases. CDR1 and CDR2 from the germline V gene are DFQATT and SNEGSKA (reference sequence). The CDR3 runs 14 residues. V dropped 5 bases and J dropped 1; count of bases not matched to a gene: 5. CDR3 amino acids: CSARLASAKNIQYF. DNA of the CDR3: TGCAGTGCTCGACTAGCCTCCGCCAAAAACATTCAGTACTTC.

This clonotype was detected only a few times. The CDR3 loop is CASSLTPRADTQYF. The CDR3 coding sequence is TGTGCCAGCAGCCTAACGCCAAGGGCAGATACGCAGTATTTT. The chain couples TRBV7-9 to TRBJ2-3; no clear D gene. V was shortened by 5 bases and J by 4 bases, with 13 bases between the two germline ends. Germline V gene sequence: CDR1 SEHNR, CDR2 FQNEAQ (reference sequence). The CDR3 is 14 residues long.

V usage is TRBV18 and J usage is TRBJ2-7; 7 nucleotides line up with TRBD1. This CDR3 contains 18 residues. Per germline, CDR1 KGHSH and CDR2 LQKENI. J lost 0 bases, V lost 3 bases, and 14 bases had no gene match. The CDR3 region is CASSPRTQGGSSSYEQYF. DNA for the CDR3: TGTGCCAGCTCACCCCGTACTCAAGGGGGCTCTTCCTCCTACGAGCAGTACTTC.

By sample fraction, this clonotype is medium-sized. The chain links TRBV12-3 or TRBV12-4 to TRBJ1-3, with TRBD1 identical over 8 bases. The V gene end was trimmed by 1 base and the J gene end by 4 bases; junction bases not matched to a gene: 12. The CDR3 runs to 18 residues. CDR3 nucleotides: TGTGCCAGCAGTTTAGTCCCCCTCAGCAGGGGGCTGGGAAACACCATATATTTT. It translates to CASSLVPLSRGLGNTIYF.

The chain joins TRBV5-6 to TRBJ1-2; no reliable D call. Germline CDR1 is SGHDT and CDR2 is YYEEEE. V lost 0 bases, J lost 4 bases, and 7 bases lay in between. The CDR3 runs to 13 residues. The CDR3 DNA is TGTGCCAGCAGCTTGGGGGTAGTCTATGGCTACACCTTC. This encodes CASSLGVVYGYTF.

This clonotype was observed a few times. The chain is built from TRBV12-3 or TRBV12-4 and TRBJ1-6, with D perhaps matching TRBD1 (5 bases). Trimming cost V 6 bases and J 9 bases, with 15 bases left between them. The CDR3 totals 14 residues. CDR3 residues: CASSRERGGSPLHF. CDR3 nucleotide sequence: TGTGCCAGCAGCCGAGAAAGGGGAGGTTCACCCCTCCACTTT.

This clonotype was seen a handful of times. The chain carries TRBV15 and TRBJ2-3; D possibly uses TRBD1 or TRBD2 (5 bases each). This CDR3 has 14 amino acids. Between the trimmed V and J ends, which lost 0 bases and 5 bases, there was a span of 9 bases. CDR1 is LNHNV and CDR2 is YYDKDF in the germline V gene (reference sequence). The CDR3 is CATSRERGVDTQYF. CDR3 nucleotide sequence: TGTGCCACCAGCAGAGAGAGAGGGGTAGATACGCAGTATTTT.

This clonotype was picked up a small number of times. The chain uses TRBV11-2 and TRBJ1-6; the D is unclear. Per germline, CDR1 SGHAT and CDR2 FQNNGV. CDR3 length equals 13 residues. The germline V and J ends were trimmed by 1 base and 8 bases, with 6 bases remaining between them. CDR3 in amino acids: CASSLVPDSPLHF. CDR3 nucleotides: TGTGCCAGCAGCTTAGTGCCTGATTCACCCCTCCACTTT.

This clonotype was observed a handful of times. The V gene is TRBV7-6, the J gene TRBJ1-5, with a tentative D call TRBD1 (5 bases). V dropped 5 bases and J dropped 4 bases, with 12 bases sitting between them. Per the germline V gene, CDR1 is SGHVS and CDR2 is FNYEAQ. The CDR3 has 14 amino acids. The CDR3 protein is CASSPGGVNQPQHF. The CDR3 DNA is TGTGCCAGCAGCCCCGGGGGGGTAAATCAGCCCCAGCATTTT. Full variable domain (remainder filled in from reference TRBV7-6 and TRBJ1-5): GAGVSQSPRYKVTKRGQDVALRCDPISGHVSLYWYRQALGQGPEFLTYFNYEAQQDKSGLPNDRFSAERPEGSISTLTIQRTEQRDSAMYRCASSPGGVNQPQHFGDGTRLSIL.

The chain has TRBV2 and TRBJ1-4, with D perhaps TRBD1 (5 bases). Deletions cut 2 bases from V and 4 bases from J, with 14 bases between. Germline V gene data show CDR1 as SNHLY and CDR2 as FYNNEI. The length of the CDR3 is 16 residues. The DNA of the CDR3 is TGTGCCAGCAGTGAACGGGAGGGACGGCTTAATGAAAAACTGTTTTTT. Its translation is CASSEREGRLNEKLFF.

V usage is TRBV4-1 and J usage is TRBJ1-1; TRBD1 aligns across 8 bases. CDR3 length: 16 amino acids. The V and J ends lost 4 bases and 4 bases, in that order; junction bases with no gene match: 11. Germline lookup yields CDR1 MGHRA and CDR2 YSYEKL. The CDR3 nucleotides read TGCGCCAGCAGCCTTTACCGAGGACAGGGAGGCACTGAAGCTTTCTTT. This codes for CASSLYRGQGGTEAFF.

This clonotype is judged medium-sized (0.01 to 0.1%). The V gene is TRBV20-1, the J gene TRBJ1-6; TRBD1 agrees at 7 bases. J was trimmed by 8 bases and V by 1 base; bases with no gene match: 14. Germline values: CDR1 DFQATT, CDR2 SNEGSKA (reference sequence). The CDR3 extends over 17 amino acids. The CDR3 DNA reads TGCAGTGCTAGAGTGACAGGGTTTCCGGGTGAGGATTCACCCCTCCACTTT. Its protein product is CSARVTGFPGEDSPLHF.

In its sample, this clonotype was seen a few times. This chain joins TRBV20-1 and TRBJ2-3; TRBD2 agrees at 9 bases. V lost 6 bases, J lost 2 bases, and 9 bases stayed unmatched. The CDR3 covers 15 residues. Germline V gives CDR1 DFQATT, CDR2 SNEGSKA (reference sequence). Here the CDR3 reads CSALDSGGITDTQYF. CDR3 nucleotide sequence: TGCAGTGCGTTAGACAGCGGGGGGATCACAGATACGCAGTATTTT.